Below, 27 T cell receptor beta chains from the same sample are listed, as sequenced in a study of PD-1 blockade in classical Hodgkin lymphoma. The table came from immunoSEQ multiplex PCR; TCRdb's copy has only in-frame clones and leaves some out. Among some 15,000 clones listed, roughly three quarters were seen once. Relapse after autologous stem cell transplantation occurred in every patient, and brentuximab vedotin exposure varied. Sequencing used peripheral blood mononuclear cells (PBMCs), obtained before the second cycle of nivolumab. The receptors here all came from a human donor with classical Hodgkin lymphoma.

This clone was seen a handful of times. The V gene is TRBV6-1, the J gene TRBJ1-2, with 9 nucleotides matching TRBD1. Unmatched junction bases numbered 11, after V lost 2 bases and J lost 7 bases. Germline V gene data show CDR1 as MNHNS and CDR2 as SASEGT. The CDR3 runs 16 residues. CDR3 nucleotides: TGTGCCAGCAGTGAATCTGGACAGGGGACCCTCGGTGGCTACACCTTC. It is translated as CASSESGQGTLGGYTF.

This chain connects TRBV27 to TRBJ1-2; a possible D gene is TRBD1 (6 bases). V shed 6 bases and J shed 2 bases, with 10 bases lying between them. Germline V CDR1 and CDR2: MNHEY, SMNVEV (reference sequence). The CDR3 loop spans 13 amino acids. DNA for the CDR3: TGTGCCAGCAGGCCCACAGGGAACTATGGCTACACCTTC. Its translation: CASRPTGNYGYTF.

This clone was detected a few times. In the same sample, other DNA sequences code for this CDR3. The gene calls are TRBV27 and TRBJ2-5; 16 bases are a match to TRBD2. CDR3 length equals 19 residues. J lost 4 bases, V lost 1 base, and 9 bases had no gene match. Looked up from germline, CDR1 is MNHEY and CDR2 is SMNVEV (reference sequence). CDR3 DNA sequence: TGTGCCAGCAGTTTATATTCCGGGACTAGCGGGGGGGCCGGAGAGACCCAGTACTTC. It codes for CASSLYSGTSGGAGETQYF.

The chain joins TRBV10-3 to TRBJ1-6; 8 bases line up with TRBD1. Germline values: CDR1 ENHRY, CDR2 SYGVKD. The CDR3 sequence is 15 residues long. V lost 5 bases to trimming and J lost 3 bases; unmatched junction nucleotides: 3. The CDR3 sequence: CAISNTGGYNSPLHF. In nucleotides, the CDR3 is TGTGCCATCAGTAATACAGGGGGCTATAATTCACCCCTCCACTTT.

The chain joins TRBV4-3 to TRBJ2-7; TRBD2 matches at 11 bases. Germline V gene lookup returns CDR1 LGHNA and CDR2 YSLEER. V was clipped by 3 bases and J by 2 bases; unmatched bases: 6. The CDR3 runs to 16 residues. CDR3 loop: CASSHQLAGATYEQYF. The DNA for the CDR3 is TGCGCCAGCAGCCATCAACTAGCGGGGGCGACCTACGAGCAGTACTTC.

This chain links TRBV7-2 with TRBJ1-4; no clear D. The germline V and J ends were trimmed by 2 bases and 2 bases, with 12 bases remaining between them. The CDR3 contains 16 residues. Germline V lookup: CDR1 SGHTA, CDR2 FQGNSA. CDR3 sequence: CASSLNRALTNEKLFF. As DNA, the CDR3 is TGTGCCAGCAGCTTAAATAGGGCCCTGACTAATGAAAAACTGTTTTTT.

V is TRBV11-3 and J is TRBJ2-2; D is ambiguous. V was clipped by 4 bases and J by 6 bases, with 6 bases between them. CDR1 and CDR2 from the germline V gene are SGHNT and YENEEA. The CDR3 has 12 amino acids. The CDR3 sequence: CASSSRPGELFF. The CDR3 DNA follows: TGTGCCAGCAGCTCTCGGCCCGGGGAGCTGTTTTTT.

V usage is TRBV5-1 and J usage is TRBJ1-2; possible D gene TRBD1, 6 bases. The V gene's germline CDR1 is SGHRS and CDR2 YFSETQ. V shed 0 bases and J shed 0 bases, with 12 bases lying between them. CDR3 size: 16 residues. The CDR3 coding sequence is TGCGCCAGCAGCTTGGAGGTGGGGGCGGCTAACTATGGCTACACCTTC. Protein sequence: CASSLEVGAANYGYTF. Looking up the rest from reference TRBV5-1 and TRBJ1-2 gives the full variable domain: KAGVTQTPRYLIKTRGQQVTLSCSPISGHRSVSWYQQTPGQGLQFLFEYFSETQRNKGNFPGRFSGRQFSNSRSEMNVSTLELGDSALYLCASSLEVGAANYGYTFGSGTRLTVV.

The CDR3 reads CASRSGTAYNSPLHF. In DNA, the CDR3 is TGTGCCAGTAGATCCGGGACAGCATATAATTCACCCCTCCACTTT. The genes are TRBV19 and TRBJ1-6; 7 bases match TRBD1. The CDR3 runs to 15 residues. The germline gives CDR1 LNHDA, CDR2 SQIVND (reference sequence). Trimming at V came to 6 bases and at J to 4 bases, leaving 6 bases not matched to a gene.

CDR3 residues: CAIGLDGNTIYF. The CDR3 DNA follows: TGTGCCATCGGTCTCGATGGAAACACCATATATTTT. The chain recombines TRBV10-3 with TRBJ1-3; unclear D gene. Germline CDR1 ENHRY, CDR2 SYGVKD. The CDR3 covers 12 residues. The V end was cut by 8 bases, the J end by 3 bases, with 8 bases between.

The rearrangement links TRBV2 to TRBJ2-3; D call uncertain. The germline V gene has CDR1 SNHLY and CDR2 FYNNEI. The CDR3 sequence is 11 residues long. V lost 8 bases to trimming and J lost 0 bases, with 3 bases between them. Here the CDR3 reads CASYSTDTQYF. CDR3 sequence (DNA): TGTGCCAGCTACAGCACAGATACGCAGTATTTT.

This chain uses TRBV7-6 with TRBJ2-1; maybe TRBD2 (5 bases). In germline, CDR1 is SGHVS, CDR2 FNYEAQ. This CDR3 is 15 amino acids long. The V gene lost 0 bases and the J gene lost 5 bases, with 11 bases spanning the gap. CDR3 in amino acids: CASSLARAYDNEQFF. The CDR3 DNA sequence: TGTGCCAGCAGCTTAGCGCGGGCATACGACAATGAGCAGTTCTTC. The variable domain in full, with the rest retrieved from reference TRBV7-6 and TRBJ2-1, is GAGVSQSPRYKVTKRGQDVALRCDPISGHVSLYWYRQALGQGPEFLTYFNYEAQQDKSGLPNDRFSAERPEGSISTLTIQRTEQRDSAMYRCASSLARAYDNEQFFGPGTRLTVL.

The sample holds one count of this clone. The rearrangement links TRBV6-5 to TRBJ2-3; D possibly corresponds to TRBD2 (5 bases). Germline V gene lookup returns CDR1 MNHEY and CDR2 SVGAGI. This CDR3 has 15 residues. V shed 4 bases and J shed 5 bases, with 16 bases lying between them. The CDR3 reads CASSLGPVREDTQYF. CDR3 DNA sequence: TGTGCCAGCAGTTTAGGACCAGTTCGGGAAGATACGCAGTATTTT.

V is TRBV2 and J is TRBJ2-3; TRBD1 agrees at 10 bases. In germline, CDR1 is SNHLY, CDR2 FYNNEI. J lost 6 bases, V lost 6 bases, and 3 bases had no gene match. This CDR3 region has 13 residues. The CDR3 coding sequence is TGTGCCAGCAGGGGACAGGGGTCTGATACGCAGTATTTT. Amino acids: CASRGQGSDTQYF.

This chain uses TRBV6-6 with TRBJ2-1; TRBD1 aligns across 7 bases. Germline lookup yields CDR1 MNHNY and CDR2 SVGAGI (reference sequence). V shed 7 bases, J shed 5 bases, and the junction held 14 bases outside the gene matches. The CDR3 totals 16 residues. CDR3 residues: CASTRRTGSLDNEQFF. The DNA of the CDR3 is TGTGCCAGCACCAGACGGACAGGAAGCCTGGACAATGAGCAGTTCTTC.

This chain links TRBV18 with TRBJ2-7; D is possibly TRBD2 (6 bases). The CDR3 is 17 residues long. Germline CDR1 is KGHSH and CDR2 is LQKENI. Between the trimmed V and J ends, which lost 3 bases and 2 bases, there was a span of 20 bases. This CDR3 reads CASSPLIRGTATYEQYF. CDR3 nucleotide sequence: TGTGCCAGCTCACCTTTAATCCGGGGGACGGCGACCTACGAGCAGTACTTC.

The chain links TRBV7-3 to TRBJ2-1; TRBD1 or TRBD2 may be the D gene (6 bases each). This CDR3 comprises 13 residues. V was trimmed by 3 bases and J by 5 bases, leaving 8 bases between them. Germline loops: CDR1 SGHTA, CDR2 FQGTGA. CDR3 sequence (DNA): TGTGCCAGCAGCTTCGGGGGCCACAATGAGCAGTTCTTC. Its translation: CASSFGGHNEQFF.

This chain links TRBV6-5 with TRBJ2-1, with 11 bases identical to TRBD1. The CDR3 spans 16 residues. Germline assignment: CDR1 MNHEY and CDR2 SVGAGI. V lost 4 bases and J lost 5; bases outside the gene matches: 7. The CDR3 is CASSSARTGGNNEQFF. CDR3 sequence (DNA): TGTGCCAGCAGTTCCGCTAGGACAGGGGGCAACAATGAGCAGTTCTTC.

The chain couples TRBV4-3 to TRBJ1-3; D unresolved. The CDR3 runs to 15 residues. Trimming pared 0 bases from V and 0 bases from J, leaving 6 bases between. Germline-derived CDR1 and CDR2 are LGHNA and YSLEER. Written as DNA, the CDR3 is TGCGCCAGCAGCCAAGACCCACACTCTGGAAACACCATATATTTT. It encodes CASSQDPHSGNTIYF.

The V gene is TRBV5-4, the J gene TRBJ1-1; D is ambiguous. Germline V lookup: CDR1 SGHNT, CDR2 YYREEE (reference sequence). The CDR3 runs 15 residues. The V gene lost 3 bases and the J gene lost 1 base, with 13 bases spanning the gap. The CDR3 loop reads CASSSSVGANTEAFF. As DNA, the CDR3 is TGTGCCAGCAGCTCGTCGGTGGGAGCGAACACTGAAGCTTTCTTT. Variable domain in full (rest from reference TRBV5-4 and TRBJ1-1): ETGVTQSPTHLIKTRGQQVTLRCSSQSGHNTVSWYQQALGQGPQFIFQYYREEENGRGNFPPRFSGLQFPNYSSELNVNALELDDSALYLCASSSSVGANTEAFFGQGTRLTVV.

Here the CDR3 DNA reads TGTGCCAGCAGCGTAGCGTCGGGGGACGGGGCCCAGTACTTC. Its translation: CASSVASGDGAQYF. The genes are TRBV9 and TRBJ2-5, with D possibly matching TRBD2 (6 bases). Per germline, CDR1 SGDLS and CDR2 YYNGEE. The length of the CDR3 is 14 residues. The V and J ends lost 0 bases and 9 bases respectively, with 15 bases between them.

The chain couples TRBV5-4 to TRBJ1-2, with TRBD1 matching over 7 bases. The ends lost 1 base at V and 5 bases at J; junction bases unmatched: 5. This CDR3 contains 14 residues. Germline values: CDR1 SGHNT, CDR2 YYREEE (reference sequence). The CDR3 spells CASSLRDRPYGYTF. The CDR3, as DNA: TGTGCCAGCAGCTTGCGGGACAGACCTTATGGCTACACCTTC.

This clone was counted a few times. The chain recombines TRBV28 with TRBJ2-5; the match to TRBD2 covers 10 bases. The CDR3 is 17 amino acids. Germline values: CDR1 MDHEN, CDR2 SYDVKM. With V trimmed by 3 bases and J by 2 bases, 9 bases remained unmatched. The CDR3 is CASSFEVWTSGQETQYF. CDR3 in DNA: TGTGCCAGCAGTTTCGAGGTATGGACTAGCGGTCAAGAGACCCAGTACTTC.

The gene calls are TRBV11-2 and TRBJ1-4, with no clear D. V was clipped by 2 bases and J by 4 bases, with 8 bases between them. Germline V gene data show CDR1 as SGHAT and CDR2 as FQNNGV. CDR3 length equals 14 residues. As DNA, the CDR3 is TGTGCCAGCAGCTTAATCAGTTATAATGAAAAACTGTTTTTT. Its translation is CASSLISYNEKLFF. The whole variable domain, remainder taken from reference TRBV11-2 and TRBJ1-4, is EAGVAQSPRYKIIEKRQSVAFWCNPISGHATLYWYQQILGQGPKLLIQFQNNGVVDDSQLPKDRFSAERLKGVDSTLKIQPAKLEDSAVYLCASSLISYNEKLFFGSGTQLSVL.

The chain couples TRBV5-1 to TRBJ2-2; tentatively, D is TRBD1 or TRBD2 (5 bases each). CDR3 length equals 15 residues. Germline CDR1 is SGHRS and CDR2 is YFSETQ. The V end lost 0 bases, the J end lost 4 bases, and 10 bases lay between the germline ends. CDR3: CASSLEGRTTGELFF. DNA of the CDR3: TGCGCCAGCAGCTTGGAGGGACGTACCACCGGGGAGCTGTTTTTT.

V is TRBV4-3 and J is TRBJ1-2, with D perhaps TRBD1 (5 bases). CDR3 length: 15 residues. The V gene's germline CDR1 is LGHNA and CDR2 YSLEER. V lost 3 bases, J lost 8 bases, and 19 bases lay in between. CDR3 in amino acids: CASSQGVTGGSGYTF. The CDR3 bases are TGCGCCAGCAGCCAGGGAGTAACGGGGGGTAGCGGCTACACCTTC.

The rearrangement uses TRBV29-1 and TRBJ2-5; unclear D gene. This CDR3 is built from 11 residues. Trimming took 1 base from V and 5 from J, leaving 5 bases between them. Germline V gene sequence: CDR1 SQVTM, CDR2 ANQGSEA. The CDR3, as DNA: TGCAGCGTTGAAGGGTCCGAGACCCAGTACTTC. Amino acid sequence: CSVEGSETQYF.